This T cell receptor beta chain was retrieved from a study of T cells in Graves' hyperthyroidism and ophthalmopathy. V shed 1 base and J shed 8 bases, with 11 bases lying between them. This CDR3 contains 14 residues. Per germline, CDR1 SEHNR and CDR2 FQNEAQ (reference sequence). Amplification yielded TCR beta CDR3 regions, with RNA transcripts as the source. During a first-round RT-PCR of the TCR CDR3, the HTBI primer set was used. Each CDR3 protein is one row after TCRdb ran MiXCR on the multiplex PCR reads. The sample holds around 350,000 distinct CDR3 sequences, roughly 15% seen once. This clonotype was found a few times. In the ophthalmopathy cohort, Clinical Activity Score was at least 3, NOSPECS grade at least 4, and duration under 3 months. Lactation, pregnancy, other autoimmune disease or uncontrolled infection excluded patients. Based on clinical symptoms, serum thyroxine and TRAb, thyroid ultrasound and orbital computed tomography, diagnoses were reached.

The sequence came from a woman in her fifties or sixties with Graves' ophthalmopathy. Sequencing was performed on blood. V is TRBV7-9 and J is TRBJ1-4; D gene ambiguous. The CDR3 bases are TGTGCCAGCAGCTTAGGAGTAGAGGGCGAAAAACTGTTTTTT. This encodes CASSLGVEGEKLFF.